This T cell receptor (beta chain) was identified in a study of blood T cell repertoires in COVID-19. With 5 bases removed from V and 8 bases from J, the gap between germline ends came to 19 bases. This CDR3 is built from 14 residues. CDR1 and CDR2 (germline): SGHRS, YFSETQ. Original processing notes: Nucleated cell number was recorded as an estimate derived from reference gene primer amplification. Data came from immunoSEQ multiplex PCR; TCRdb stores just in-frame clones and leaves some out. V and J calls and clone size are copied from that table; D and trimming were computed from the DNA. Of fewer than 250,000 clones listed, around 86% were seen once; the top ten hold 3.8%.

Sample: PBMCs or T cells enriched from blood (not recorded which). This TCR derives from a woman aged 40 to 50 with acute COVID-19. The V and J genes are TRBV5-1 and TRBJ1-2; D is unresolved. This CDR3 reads CASRREPSYDGYTF. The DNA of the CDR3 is TGCGCCAGCAGACGGGAGCCCTCCTATGACGGCTACACCTTC.